These T cell receptor beta chains were read from a single sample in a study of T-cell memory formation after mild COVID-19. MiXCR, run by TCRdb on the 5' RACE reads, gives a single entry per CDR3 protein. The table shows 150,000 to 200,000 distinct CDR3 sequences, with less than 40% occurring only once. Input material: PBMCs or a T cell subset sorted from them (not recorded which). These receptors originate from an adult woman who had mild COVID-19 (a few samples of this study predate the infection). Cell type and time point are not known. Each CDR3 is given with its conserved first and last residue. The order of the fields is V gene, J gene, D gene, clone size, CDR3 DNA, CDR3 protein. A D gene is named only where the DNA matches it firmly. Size tells how often a clone was seen (once, few, many) or the class of an expanded clone, and some rows leave it out.

V: TRBV30
J: TRBJ2-7
D: NA
size: NA
DNA: TGTGCCTGGACCGGGACACCCTACGAGCAGTACTTC
CDR3: CAWTGTPYEQYF

V: TRBV6-5
J: TRBJ1-1
D: NA
size: NA
DNA: TGTGCCAGCAGCCCTCGGACACGTGAAGCTTTCTTT
CDR3: CASSPRTREAFF

V: TRBV7-9
J: TRBJ2-2
D: NA
size: NA
DNA: TGTGCCAGCACCGAATTCCGGGGGCTGAGCACCGGGGAGCTGTTTTTT
CDR3: CASTEFRGLSTGELFF

V: TRBV6-5
J: TRBJ1-2
D: NA
size: NA
DNA: TGTGCCAGCAGTTCGGGGGTGAACTATGGCTACACCTTC
CDR3: CASSSGVNYGYTF

V: TRBV7-2
J: TRBJ2-1
D: TRBD1
size: NA
DNA: TGTGCCAGAACGAGACAGGGCATCGGCAATGAGCAGTTCTTC
CDR3: CARTRQGIGNEQFF

V: TRBV5-1
J: TRBJ2-5
D: NA
size: NA
DNA: TGCGCCAGCAGCTTGGACGACCTCCTGGAAGAGACCCAGTACTTC
CDR3: CASSLDDLLEETQYF

V: TRBV2
J: TRBJ2-5
D: TRBD1
size: few
DNA: TGTGCCAGCAGTGATTTGACAGGGGGAGAGACCCAGTACTTC
CDR3: CASSDLTGGETQYF

V: TRBV30
J: TRBJ2-1
D: TRBD2
size: NA
DNA: TGTGCCTGGAACAAGGGACTAGCGGGACAAGAGCAGTTCTTC
CDR3: CAWNKGLAGQEQFF

V: TRBV30
J: TRBJ1-3
D: NA
size: NA
DNA: TGTGCCTGGAGTGTGCACAGGGTGATTGGAAACACCATATATTTT
CDR3: CAWSVHRVIGNTIYF

V: TRBV29-1
J: TRBJ2-5
D: TRBD1
size: few
DNA: TGCAGCGTGTCTGACAGGGCCCAAGAGACCCAGTACTTC
CDR3: CSVSDRAQETQYF

V: TRBV7-8
J: TRBJ2-7
D: NA
size: NA
DNA: TGTGCCAGCAGCGAGGGGACCACTACCTACGAGCAGTACTTC
CDR3: CASSEGTTTYEQYF

V: TRBV15
J: TRBJ2-3
D: TRBD2
size: few
DNA: TGTGCCACCAGCAGAGTATCTAGCGGGGGGAGCACAGATACGCAGTATTTT
CDR3: CATSRVSSGGSTDTQYF

V: TRBV7-9
J: TRBJ1-2
D: NA
size: NA
DNA: TGTGCCAGCAGCGTACAGGGAGGAAATGGCTACACCTTC
CDR3: CASSVQGGNGYTF

V: TRBV5-4
J: TRBJ2-7
D: TRBD1
size: few
DNA: TGTGCCAGCAGCTTGACAGGGGTTCGGAACGAGCAGTACTTC
CDR3: CASSLTGVRNEQYF

V: TRBV21-1
J: TRBJ2-3
D: NA
size: NA
DNA: TGTGCCAGCAGCAAACCGGACAGGGGCTGGACAGATACGCAGTATTTT
CDR3: CASSKPDRGWTDTQYF

V: TRBV7-2
J: TRBJ2-1
D: NA
size: few
DNA: TGTGCCAGCAGCTTAGGTGACACAGGATACAATGAGCAGTTCTTC
CDR3: CASSLGDTGYNEQFF

V: TRBV6-1
J: TRBJ2-5
D: NA
size: NA
DNA: TGTGCCAGCAGTGAATACAGTGGCGGGCAAGAGACCCAGTACTTC
CDR3: CASSEYSGGQETQYF

V: TRBV4-1
J: TRBJ2-2
D: NA
size: few
DNA: TGCGCCAGCAGCCAAGAGGGGGCCCTGAACACCGGGGAGCTGTTTTTT
CDR3: CASSQEGALNTGELFF

V: TRBV2
J: TRBJ2-3
D: NA
size: NA
DNA: TGTGCCAGCAGTGAAAGCGGAGGGTCCTTTAGCACAGATACGCAGTATTTT
CDR3: CASSESGGSFSTDTQYF

V: TRBV9
J: TRBJ2-7
D: NA
size: NA
DNA: TGTGCCAGCAGCGCCCAACCCGGACTATCATCCTACGAGCAGTACTTC
CDR3: CASSAQPGLSSYEQYF

V: TRBV19
J: TRBJ2-7
D: NA
size: once
DNA: TGTGCCAGTAGTATAAGGCGGGACTCCTACGAGCAGTACTTC
CDR3: CASSIRRDSYEQYF

V: TRBV7-6
J: TRBJ2-3
D: TRBD2
size: NA
DNA: TGTGCCAGCAGCCATAGCGGGAGGGCCATAGATACGCAGTATTTT
CDR3: CASSHSGRAIDTQYF

V: TRBV7-2
J: TRBJ1-5
D: NA
size: NA
DNA: TGTGCCAGCAGCTTACAGTTTGGTCAGCCCCAGCATTTT
CDR3: CASSLQFGQPQHF

V: TRBV6-2/TRBV6-3
J: TRBJ2-1
D: TRBD2
size: NA
DNA: TGTGCCAGCAGCGACATGGGACTAGCGGGAGGAGTTGGGGGCAATGAGCAGTTCTTC
CDR3: CASSDMGLAGGVGGNEQFF